In this sample, the clone carrying this T cell receptor beta chain turned up a few times. Antigen: not known. This record belongs to a study of response to subunit inactivated influenza vaccine. Regarding the study as a whole: Authors suggested few new T cells are recruited by each seasonal influenza vaccination.

Using its own MiXCR run on the RT-PCR reads, TCRdb lists one record per CDR3 protein. The sample lists some 500,000 distinct CDR3 sequences; 10% to 15% were seen once. The V and J ends lost 4 bases and 2 bases respectively, with 6 bases between them. The CDR3 has 12 residues. CDR1 and CDR2 from the germline V gene are SEHNR and FQNEAQ (reference sequence). The source material was PBMCs from blood, sampled about 40 days after vaccination. This TCR was recovered from a man aged 45-65 years who received an inactivated influenza vaccine. The chain carries TRBV7-9 and TRBJ2-7; D is ambiguous. CDR3 in amino acids: CASSYPTYEQYF. CDR3 nucleotides: TGTGCCAGCAGCTATCCGACCTACGAGCAGTACTTC. Drawing the rest from reference TRBV7-9 and TRBJ2-7, the complete variable domain is DTGVSQNPRHKITKRGQNVTFRCDPISEHNRLYWYRQTLGQGPEFLTYFQNEAQLEKSRLLSDRFSAERPKGSFSTLEIQRTEQGDSAMYLCASSYPTYEQYFGPGTRLTVT.